The 27 T cell receptor beta chains listed next were all sequenced from one sample in a study of vaccination effects on CD4 cells after COVID-19 (dated by TCRdb to about 2022). No antigen has been assigned to these receptors. The library was generated by the immunoSEQ multiplex PCR assay. TCRdb holds this immuneACCESS table with in-frame rearrangements only. Some clones are missing; in checked studies, unresolved V genes explain under half, and the rest has no known cause. For this sample the table gives under 65,000 clones, of which more than 75% were detected only once. Jointly, the top ten make up around 5% of the sample. To identify antigen-specific CD4+ T cell clonotypes by their expansion, the ViraFEST assay first stimulated PBMC with viral peptide pools and then applied TCR sequencing. After 10 days of culture, CD4+ T cells were isolated with the EasySep CD4+ T cell isolation kit. PCR-confirmed SARS-CoV-2 infection had occurred in convalescent patients between March and December 2020, before the Alpha, Beta and Delta variants emerged in the United States.

The sequencing here drew on CD4+ T cells from PBMCs cultured with HIV peptides, taken before COVID-19 vaccination. The sample's cell subset or site label, decoded: HIV-1 Nef peptide pool negative control/reference culture. Receptors were obtained from a human donor who had a prior SARS-CoV-2 infection.

This chain connects TRBV6-5 to TRBJ2-3; D might be TRBD2 (6 bases). The CDR3 covers 14 residues. Between the trimmed V and J ends, which lost 7 bases and 1 base, there was a span of 12 bases. The germline V gene encodes CDR1 MNHEY and CDR2 SVGAGI. The CDR3 DNA follows: TGTGCCAGCAAGGCGGAGGGCCGCACAGATACGCAGTATTTT. It codes for CASKAEGRTDTQYF.

V gene TRBV1 combines with J gene TRBJ1-5; the listed D gene, TRBD1, was not tested against the DNA. TRBV1 is a known pseudogene. CDR3 length: 18 residues. The CDR3 loop is CTSSQDLAQGPSHQPQHF. In nucleotides, the CDR3 is TGCACCAGCAGCCAAGATCTTGCTCAGGGGCCCAGCCATCAGCCCCAGCATTTT.

The V call is TRBV5-1, the J call TRBJ1-5; TRBD1 might be the D (5 bases). V was shortened by 1 base and J by 7 bases, with 15 bases between the two germline ends. The CDR3 extends over 15 amino acids. CDR1 and CDR2 (germline): SGHRS, YFSETQ. CDR3 protein: CASSLTGGSRQPQHF. CDR3 bases: TGCGCCAGCAGCTTGACGGGGGGGTCTCGCCAGCCCCAGCATTTT.

The chain is built from TRBV9 and TRBJ1-2; D ambiguous. The CDR3 spans 14 residues. Germline V gene data show CDR1 as SGDLS and CDR2 as YYNGEE. V was trimmed by 4 bases and J by 2 bases, leaving 12 bases between them. This chain's CDR3 is CASSPLGGNYGYTF. The CDR3 DNA follows: TGTGCCAGCAGCCCCTTAGGCGGCAACTATGGCTACACCTTC.

The V gene is TRBV11-3, the J gene TRBJ1-2, with no clear D. This CDR3 has 13 amino acids. Germline V gene lookup returns CDR1 SGHNT and CDR2 YENEEA. Trimming left V 0 bases short and J 8 bases short, with 10 bases between. The CDR3: CASSLDAVWGYTF. The DNA for the CDR3 is TGTGCCAGCAGCTTAGATGCGGTGTGGGGCTACACCTTC.

V gene TRBV21-1 combines with J gene TRBJ1-2; the table's D gene call, TRBD1, was not cross checked with the DNA. TRBV21-1 is annotated as a pseudogene. The CDR3 loop spans 14 amino acids. This CDR3 reads CASSKWGQGVGYTF. The CDR3 region has the DNA TGTGCCAGCAGCAAATGGGGACAGGGGGTAGGCTACACCTTC.

The chain has TRBV30 and TRBJ1-4, with unresolved D. The V end lost 5 bases, the J end lost 0 bases, and 10 bases lay between the germline ends. The CDR3 consists of 14 residues. From germline, CDR1 is GTSNPN and CDR2 SVGIG (reference sequence). The CDR3 sequence: CAWERRATNEKLFF. CDR3 bases: TGTGCCTGGGAACGTAGGGCAACTAATGAAAAACTGTTTTTT.

The chain carries TRBV5-6 and TRBJ1-2; D may be TRBD1 (5 bases). This CDR3 is 16 amino acids long. Germline V CDR1 and CDR2: SGHDT, YYEEEE. Trimming took 5 bases from V and 3 from J, leaving 20 bases between them. This CDR3 is CASRTEVFGADYGYTF. CDR3 sequence (DNA): TGTGCCAGCAGGACTGAGGTATTCGGGGCTGACTATGGCTACACCTTC.

The gene calls are TRBV5-1 and TRBJ2-1; maybe TRBD2 (5 bases). V lost 5 bases to trimming and J lost 9 bases, with 15 bases between them. Germline V gives CDR1 SGHRS, CDR2 YFSETQ. This CDR3 has 13 residues. The CDR3, as DNA: TGCGCCAGCAGGGGATTAGAAAGCGGTGAGCAGTTCTTC. It encodes CASRGLESGEQFF.

The rearrangement links TRBV9 to TRBJ2-6; D is uncertain. Germline lookup yields CDR1 SGDLS and CDR2 YYNGEE. This CDR3 has 13 residues. V was cut by 4 bases and J by 6 bases, with 8 bases left in between. CDR3 loop: CASSPLTANVLTF. The CDR3 nucleotides read TGTGCCAGCAGCCCTCTCACGGCCAACGTCCTGACTTTC.

The J gene is TRBJ2-1, the V gene TRBV5-1; TRBD1 is a possible D gene (5 bases). Germline V gene sequence: CDR1 SGHRS, CDR2 YFSETQ. The CDR3 contains 15 residues. Trimming pared 2 bases from V and 1 base from J, leaving 10 bases between. The CDR3 nucleotides are TGCGCCAGCAGCTTCATGACAGCTTCCTACAATGAGCAGTTCTTC. This sequence encodes CASSFMTASYNEQFF.

V is TRBV27 and J is TRBJ2-7; D unresolved. V gave up 8 bases and J gave up 2 bases, with 10 bases separating them. The CDR3 has 12 residues. Germline CDR1 is MNHEY and CDR2 is SMNVEV (reference sequence). CDR3 in amino acids: CASWATPYEQYF. CDR3 coding DNA: TGTGCCAGCTGGGCTACTCCCTACGAGCAGTACTTC.

The chain joins TRBV5-4 to TRBJ2-3, with D perhaps matching TRBD2 (5 bases). V lost 0 bases and J 2 bases, leaving 13 bases between the germline ends. The CDR3 covers 16 residues. The germline CDR1 and CDR2 sequences are SGHNT and YYREEE (reference sequence). CDR3 nucleotide sequence: TGTGCCAGCAGCTTGGCGAATCGGGGAAACACAGATACGCAGTATTTT. Protein product: CASSLANRGNTDTQYF. Combining the CDR3 with reference TRBV5-4 and TRBJ2-3 gives the whole variable domain ETGVTQSPTHLIKTRGQQVTLRCSSQSGHNTVSWYQQALGQGPQFIFQYYREEENGRGNFPPRFSGLQFPNYSSELNVNALELDDSALYLCASSLANRGNTDTQYFGPGTRLTVL.

The chain couples TRBV5-4 to TRBJ2-5, with 13 bases fitting TRBD2. CDR1 and CDR2 (germline): SGHNT, YYREEE (reference sequence). V was pared by 4 bases and J by 5 bases, with 11 bases of the junction left unmatched. The CDR3 consists of 17 residues. In DNA, the CDR3 is TGTGCCAGCAGCCCGCACTCCGGGACTAGCGGGACGGAGACCCAGTACTTC. Residues: CASSPHSGTSGTETQYF. Full variable domain (rest looked up from reference TRBV5-4 and TRBJ2-5): ETGVTQSPTHLIKTRGQQVTLRCSSQSGHNTVSWYQQALGQGPQFIFQYYREEENGRGNFPPRFSGLQFPNYSSELNVNALELDDSALYLCASSPHSGTSGTETQYFGPGTRLLVL.

The DNA of the CDR3 is TGCGCCAGCAGCTGGGGACTAGCGGGGGGGCTCGGGGATACGCAGTATTTT. Protein sequence: CASSWGLAGGLGDTQYF. The chain joins TRBV5-1 to TRBJ2-3, with 16 bases matching TRBD2. CDR3 length: 17 residues. Trimming at V came to 3 bases and at J to 6 bases, leaving 7 bases not matched to a gene. Germline lookup yields CDR1 SGHRS and CDR2 YFSETQ.

This rearrangement joins TRBV28 to TRBJ2-1; the D gene is possibly TRBD1 (6 bases). Per germline, CDR1 MDHEN and CDR2 SYDVKM. The CDR3 contains 15 residues. With 6 bases removed from V and 3 bases from J, the gap between germline ends came to 15 bases. The CDR3 nucleotides are TGTGCCAGCAGAATAGGGGGACCCATCTACAATGAGCAGTTCTTC. As protein: CASRIGGPIYNEQFF.

V is TRBV10-3 and J is TRBJ1-1; TRBD1 aligns across 8 bases. V lost 6 bases, J lost 6 bases, and 9 bases stayed unmatched. The CDR3 contains 14 residues. Germline values: CDR1 ENHRY, CDR2 SYGVKD. CDR3 sequence: CAIRGQGLGAEAFF. CDR3 in DNA: TGTGCCATCAGAGGACAGGGCCTCGGGGCTGAAGCTTTCTTT.

The chain employs TRBV24-1 and TRBJ2-2; weak D call: TRBD2 (6 bases). Germline V gene lookup returns CDR1 KGHDR and CDR2 SFDVKD. The CDR3 runs 14 residues. V was cut by 3 bases and J by 6 bases, with 10 bases left in between. As DNA, the CDR3 is TGTGCCACCAGTGATGGGCGGGACGCCGGGGAGCTGTTTTTT. Translated, it gives CATSDGRDAGELFF.

In the case of this clone: The same CDR3 is also encoded by other DNA sequences in this sample. The V and J genes are TRBV5-5 and TRBJ2-3; D is unresolved. The CDR3 length is 16 residues. Germline CDR1 is SGHKS and CDR2 is YYEKEE (reference sequence). The V end lost 5 bases, the J end lost 1 base, and 17 bases lay between the germline ends. The CDR3 region has the DNA TGTGCCAGCAGTTTAGGGCCCTCCCGGGGCACAGATACGCAGTATTTT. This codes for CASSLGPSRGTDTQYF.

J is TRBJ2-5 and V is TRBV5-4; D is perhaps TRBD1 (5 bases). CDR3 length: 14 amino acids. V shed 0 bases and J shed 2 bases, with 8 bases lying between them. CDR1 is SGHNT and CDR2 is YYREEE in the germline V gene (reference sequence). CDR3 in amino acids: CASSLDRRQETQYF. CDR3 nucleotides: TGTGCCAGCAGCTTGGACAGGAGACAAGAGACCCAGTACTTC.

In its sample, this clone was seen once. The J gene is TRBJ1-1, the V gene TRBV19; TRBD1 matches at 7 bases. The CDR3 loop spans 16 amino acids. CDR1 and CDR2 (germline): LNHDA, SQIVND (reference sequence). V was clipped by 0 bases and J by 2 bases; unmatched bases: 6. DNA for the CDR3: TGTGCCAGTAGTATAGATTCGCGACAGGGCAACACTGAAGCTTTCTTT. As protein: CASSIDSRQGNTEAFF.

The CDR3 DNA reads TGTGCCAGCAGCTTGTGGGGCGGGGACAATGAGCAGTTCTTC. Translated, it gives CASSLWGGDNEQFF. The chain carries TRBV5-8 and TRBJ2-1, with D possibly being TRBD2 (6 bases). This CDR3 has 14 amino acids. The V gene lost 1 base and the J gene lost 5 bases, with 10 bases spanning the gap. Germline V lookup: CDR1 SGHTS, CDR2 YDEGEE. Variable domain in full (rest from reference TRBV5-8 and TRBJ2-1): EAGVTQSPTHLIKTRGQQATLRCSPISGHTSVYWYQQALGLGLQFLLWYDEGEERNRGNFPPRFSGRQFPNYSSELNVNALELEDSALYLCASSLWGGDNEQFFGPGTRLTVL.

The rearrangement joins TRBV30 to TRBJ2-1; D is possibly TRBD1 (7 bases). CDR1 GTSNPN and CDR2 SVGIG come from the germline V gene (reference sequence). V gave up 8 bases and J gave up 10 bases, with 21 bases separating them. This CDR3 region has 13 residues. The CDR3 loop is CARNHQGGSEQFF. CDR3 sequence (DNA): TGTGCCAGAAACCACCAGGGGGGTAGCGAGCAGTTCTTC. Supplemented by reference TRBV30 and TRBJ2-1, the full variable domain reads SQTIHQWPATLVQPVGSPLSLECTVEGTSNPNLYWYRQAAGRGLQLLFYSVGIGQISSEVPQNLSASRPQDRQFILSSKKLLLSDSGFYLCARNHQGGSEQFFGPGTRLTVL.

The V gene is TRBV9, the J gene TRBJ1-1, with D possibly TRBD1 on 5 matching bases. This CDR3 comprises 15 residues. V lost 4 bases and J 0 bases, leaving 13 bases between the germline ends. CDR1 and CDR2 from the germline V gene are SGDLS and YYNGEE. The CDR3: CASSPPGRMNTEAFF. The CDR3 region has the DNA TGTGCCAGCAGCCCTCCGGGACGAATGAACACTGAAGCTTTCTTT.

In this sample, this clone turned up a few times. The chain carries TRBV2 and TRBJ1-2, with 8 bases aligning to TRBD1. V lost 7 bases, J lost 0 bases, and 4 bases stayed unmatched. Germline CDR1 reads SNHLY; CDR2 reads FYNNEI. The CDR3 contains 14 residues. CDR3 loop: CASKPTGANYGYTF. The CDR3 DNA is TGTGCCAGCAAACCGACAGGGGCTAACTATGGCTACACCTTC.

The chain carries TRBV18 and TRBJ2-7; TRBD1 aligns across 10 bases. CDR1 and CDR2 (germline): KGHSH, LQKENI. Trimming removed 4 bases from V and 6 bases from J; junction bases left unmatched: 6. This CDR3 has 14 residues. The CDR3 nucleotides read TGTGCCAGCTCACTCCGGGACAGGGGAACCGAGCAGTACTTC. It specifies CASSLRDRGTEQYF.

The chain uses TRBV5-1 and TRBJ2-1; the match to TRBD1 covers 10 bases. Germline V gene data show CDR1 as SGHRS and CDR2 as YFSETQ. V shed 4 bases and J 0 bases; nucleotides not matched to a gene: 4. The CDR3 consists of 16 residues. The CDR3 region is CASSARTGGSYNEQFF. For the CDR3, the DNA is TGCGCCAGCAGCGCGCGGACAGGGGGCTCCTACAATGAGCAGTTCTTC.